This TCR beta chain was found in a study of metastatic and nonmetastatic thyroid tumors. Trimming removed 3 bases at V and 4 bases at J, with 22 bases between. Germline CDR1 and CDR2: DFQATT and SNEGSKA (reference sequence). The length of the CDR3 is 16 residues. The entire patient cohort was treatment-naive prior to thyroid surgery. From the PCR reads, TCRdb re-called clones with MiXCR. The sample holds 35,000 to 40,000 clones, about 29% seen once. The sample taken for sequencing was blood. This chain uses TRBV20-1 with TRBJ2-7; no clear D. The receptor was derived from a male donor with papillary thyroid cancer or a benign thyroid nodule (not recorded which). Some clones in this sample may be carry-over from other donors' samples. DNA of the CDR3: TGCAGTGCTAGCCCGAACCGAGCTGTTCGACTTTACGAGCAGTACTTC. Translation gives CSASPNRAVRLYEQYF.